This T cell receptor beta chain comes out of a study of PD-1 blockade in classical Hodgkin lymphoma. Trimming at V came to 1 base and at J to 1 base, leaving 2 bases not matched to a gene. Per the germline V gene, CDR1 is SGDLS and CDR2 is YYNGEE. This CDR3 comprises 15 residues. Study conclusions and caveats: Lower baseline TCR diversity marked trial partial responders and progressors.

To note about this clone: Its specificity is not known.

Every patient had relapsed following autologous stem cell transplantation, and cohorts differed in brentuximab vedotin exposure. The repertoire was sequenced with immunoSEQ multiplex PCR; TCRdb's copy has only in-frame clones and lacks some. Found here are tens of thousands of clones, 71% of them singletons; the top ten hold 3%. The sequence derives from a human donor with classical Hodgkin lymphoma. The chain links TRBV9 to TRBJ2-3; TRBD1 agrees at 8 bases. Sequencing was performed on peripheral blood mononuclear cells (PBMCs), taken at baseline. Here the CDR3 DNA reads TGTGCCAGCAGCGTACAGGGGGCACGCACAGATACGCAGTATTTT. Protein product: CASSVQGARTDTQYF.